The clone carrying this T cell receptor (beta chain) was found many times. Its antigen remains unknown. Per the germline V gene, CDR1 is LGHDT and CDR2 is YNNKEL (reference sequence). This CDR3 has 13 amino acids. The ends lost 5 bases at V and 2 bases at J; junction bases unmatched: 3. The data stem from a study of CD8 T cells in ankylosing spondylitis. Broader study findings: A TCR beta motif of fewer than 10 highly homologous variants seemed to mark ankylosing spondylitis blood. Earlier work had already found some motif variants in reactive arthritis synovial fluid and blood.

Scientists made TCR beta libraries using quantitative 5'-RACE with molecular barcodes. TCRdb re-called the 5' RACE reads through MiXCR, storing one row per CDR3 protein. The repertoire holds approximately 220,000 distinct CDR3 sequences, with more than 25% as singletons. The V gene is TRBV3-1, the J gene TRBJ2-7, with TRBD1 matching over 7 bases. The sequencing sample was made of blood, either unsorted or a sorted T cell fraction (not recorded which). This TCR came from a male donor with ankylosing spondylitis or in good health (not recorded which). CDR3 loop: CASSTGTAYEQYF. As DNA, the CDR3 is TGTGCCAGCAGCACCGGGACAGCCTACGAGCAGTACTTC.